The next 25 T cell receptor beta chains were all read from a single sample in a study of OX40 agonist ivuxolimab in advanced cancers. Sequencing was performed with immunoSEQ multiplex PCR; in TCRdb, only in-frame clones are kept and a portion is missing. Among 25,000 to 30,000 clones listed, roughly 80% were seen once. The sequences come from CD4+ or CD8+ T cells sorted from blood, collected in a trial of the OX40 agonist ivuxolimab. All receptors come from an adult with an advanced solid tumor such as melanoma, head and neck, liver or kidney cancer.

The chain recombines TRBV5-1 with TRBJ2-4; the D call may be TRBD1 or TRBD2 (5 bases each). Germline CDR1 and CDR2: SGHRS and YFSETQ. Trimming removed 4 bases at V and 8 bases at J, with 10 bases between. The CDR3 length is 12 residues. DNA of the CDR3: TGCGCCAGCAGCCCCGTGGGGGACATTCAGTACTTC. Protein: CASSPVGDIQYF.

This clone was detected only a few times. V gene TRBV9 combines with J gene TRBJ1-2, with D possibly TRBD1 on 6 matching bases. Trimming left V 4 bases short and J 2 bases short, with 24 bases between. This CDR3 is 18 amino acids long. Germline CDR1 SGDLS, CDR2 YYNGEE. The CDR3 bases are TGTGCCAGCAGCTTTCAGCCGGGACAAGATACAAGAAACTATGGCTACACCTTC. Translating gives CASSFQPGQDTRNYGYTF.

This clone was recorded a few times. The CDR3 is CASSVYRGQPQHF. DNA of the CDR3: TGTGCCAGCAGCGTTTACAGGGGTCAGCCCCAGCATTTT. The chain has TRBV9 and TRBJ1-5, with 7 bases aligning to TRBD1. The CDR3 runs 13 residues. Germline V gene lookup returns CDR1 SGDLS and CDR2 YYNGEE. V was pared by 2 bases and J by 6 bases, with 2 bases of the junction left unmatched.

The J gene is TRBJ2-7, the V gene TRBV9, with D perhaps matching TRBD2 (6 bases). Germline V gene lookup returns CDR1 SGDLS and CDR2 YYNGEE. This CDR3 has 15 amino acids. V was trimmed by 0 bases and J by 5 bases, leaving 15 bases between them. The CDR3 nucleotides read TGTGCCAGCAGCGTAGGCGGGACCTCATCCCACGAGCAGTACTTC. It specifies CASSVGGTSSHEQYF.

This clone was picked up a small number of times. V and J are TRBV5-6 and TRBJ1-1; possibly TRBD1 for D (6 bases). Germline V CDR1 and CDR2: SGHDT, YYEEEE. This CDR3 comprises 13 residues. With 2 bases removed from V and 6 bases from J, the gap between germline ends came to 11 bases. The CDR3 DNA is TGTGCCAGCAGCTTAGGGGGGCTTTCTGAAGCTTTCTTT. It encodes CASSLGGLSEAFF.

CDR3 sequence: CASSVQAQETQYF. CDR3 DNA: TGTGCCAGCAGTGTCCAGGCCCAAGAGACCCAGTACTTC. The V call is TRBV6-5, the J call TRBJ2-5, with D unclear. The CDR3 is made up of 13 amino acids. Germline CDR1 and CDR2: MNHEY and SVGAGI. The V end was cut by 5 bases, the J end by 1 base, with 8 bases between.

On this clone: One end of the junction varies from germline; a read error may be responsible. This chain joins TRBV7-8 and TRBJ2-7, with D perhaps matching TRBD2 (5 bases). The CDR3 has 14 amino acids. Looked up from germline, CDR1 is SGHVS and CDR2 is FQNEAQ. CDR3 in amino acids: CASSLGPVEASLNF. The CDR3 DNA sequence: TGTGCCAGCAGCCTAGGGCCGGTGGAGGCCTCACTTAACTTC. The whole variable domain, filled in from reference TRBV7-8 and TRBJ2-7, reads GAGVSQSPRYKVAKRGQDVALRCDPISGHVSLFWYQQALGQGPEFLTYFQNEAQLDKSGLPSDRFFAERPEGSVSTLKIQRTQQEDSAVYLCASSLGPVEASLNFGPGTRLTVT.

This clone was detected ten times or more. The rearrangement links TRBV5-4 to TRBJ1-4; 11 bases are a match to TRBD1. The CDR3 runs to 15 residues. The V gene end was trimmed by 4 bases and the J gene end by 8 bases; junction bases not matched to a gene: 7. Germline loops: CDR1 SGHNT, CDR2 YYREEE (reference sequence). The CDR3 loop is CASSSRTGGSEKLFF. The CDR3 DNA reads TGTGCCAGCAGCAGTCGGACAGGGGGCAGCGAAAAACTGTTTTTT.

This sequence joins TRBV14 and TRBJ2-2; no reliable D call. The CDR3 runs to 16 residues. From germline, CDR1 is SGHDN and CDR2 FVKESK. Trimming left V 0 bases short and J 5 bases short, with 13 bases between. The CDR3 bases are TGTGCCAGCAGCCAAGAGGTAACGCTTGGAACCGGGGAGCTGTTTTTT. Translated, it gives CASSQEVTLGTGELFF.

The V call is TRBV30, the J call TRBJ2-2, with D maybe TRBD2 (7 bases). CDR3 length: 16 amino acids. The germline V gene encodes CDR1 GTSNPN and CDR2 SVGIG (reference sequence). V was pared by 0 bases and J by 2 bases, with 13 bases between. CDR3 protein: CAWSVVAGANTGELFF. As DNA, the CDR3 is TGTGCCTGGAGTGTAGTCGCGGGGGCAAACACCGGGGAGCTGTTTTTT.

This chain joins TRBV29-1 and TRBJ1-1; 7 bases agree with TRBD1. The germline CDR1 and CDR2 sequences are SQVTM and ANQGSEA. Germline trimming cut 6 bases from V and 4 bases from J; bases unmatched to any gene: 11. The CDR3 is made up of 14 amino acids. The CDR3 bases are TGCAGCGTGGAGGGGGGCAGGGGGAGCACTGAAGCTTTCTTT. Translation: CSVEGGRGSTEAFF.

This clone rates as medium-sized. The chain links TRBV16 to TRBJ2-6; TRBD2 is a possible D gene (5 bases). This CDR3 region has 13 residues. Germline V gene sequence: CDR1 KGHSY, CDR2 FQNENV. V lost 4 bases and J 11 bases, leaving 12 bases between the germline ends. The chain's CDR3 is CASSLGISDVLTF. DNA for the CDR3: TGTGCCAGCAGCCTAGGAATTAGCGACGTCCTGACTTTC.

The V and J genes are TRBV6-5 and TRBJ2-1, with D maybe TRBD1 (5 bases). Trimming removed 0 bases at V and 6 bases at J, with 9 bases between. Germline lookup yields CDR1 MNHEY and CDR2 SVGAGI. The CDR3 is 14 residues long. The CDR3 is CASSYSSGFNEQFF. DNA for the CDR3: TGTGCCAGCAGTTACTCGTCAGGGTTCAATGAGCAGTTCTTC.

V gene TRBV9 combines with J gene TRBJ2-2; 7 positions match TRBD1. Germline V CDR1 and CDR2: SGDLS, YYNGEE. The V segment lost 3 bases and the J segment 3 bases; nucleotides outside the gene matches: 5. This CDR3 comprises 15 residues. In DNA form, the CDR3 reads TGTGCCAGCAGCGAAGGGGGCGCGGACACCGGGGAGCTGTTTTTT. This sequence encodes CASSEGGADTGELFF.

This CDR3 reads CASSEYRSSYNSPLHF. CDR3 sequence (DNA): TGTGCCAGCAGCGAATACAGGAGCTCCTATAATTCACCCCTCCACTTT. The chain recombines TRBV11-2 with TRBJ1-6; possible D gene TRBD1, 5 bases. The germline gives CDR1 SGHAT, CDR2 FQNNGV. There are 16 residues in the CDR3. V was clipped by 5 bases and J by 0 bases, with 11 bases between them.

The chain links TRBV30 to TRBJ1-3; 11 bases line up with TRBD1. The germline V gene has CDR1 GTSNPN and CDR2 SVGIG (reference sequence). This CDR3 region has 16 residues. Trimming took 1 base from V and 3 from J; bases not matched to a gene: 5. The CDR3 DNA is TGTGCCTGGAGTGCCGGGACAGGGGGTTATGGAAACACCATATATTTT. It specifies CAWSAGTGGYGNTIYF.

This chain links TRBV10-2 with TRBJ2-5, with D perhaps matching TRBD1 (6 bases). This CDR3 comprises 15 residues. Between the trimmed V and J ends, which lost 1 base and 1 base, there was a span of 10 bases. Germline V gives CDR1 WSHSY, CDR2 SAAADI. CDR3 bases: TGCGCCAGCAGTGAGTTGAGGGGGACCCAAGAGACCCAGTACTTC. It codes for CASSELRGTQETQYF.

The chain carries TRBV5-6 and TRBJ1-2; D is unclear. The germline CDR1 and CDR2 sequences are SGHDT and YYEEEE. V dropped 4 bases and J dropped 7 bases, with 11 bases sitting between them. The CDR3 consists of 12 residues. CDR3 amino acids: CASSLASFGYTF. The CDR3, as DNA: TGTGCCAGCAGCCTGGCTTCGTTTGGCTACACCTTC.

The V and J genes are TRBV29-1 and TRBJ1-1, with D tentatively TRBD1 (5 bases). This CDR3 has 13 amino acids. The V gene's germline CDR1 is SQVTM and CDR2 ANQGSEA. Between the trimmed V and J ends, which lost 6 bases and 1 base, there was a span of 12 bases. The CDR3 loop reads CSVQGTRNTEAFF. The CDR3 DNA sequence: TGCAGCGTCCAAGGGACGAGGAACACTGAAGCTTTCTTT.

The V and J genes are TRBV6-1 and TRBJ1-1; a possible D gene is TRBD1 (5 bases). Trimming shortened V by 3 bases and J by 6 bases, and 14 bases separated the two germline ends. The CDR3 has 14 amino acids. Germline V CDR1 and CDR2: MNHNS, SASEGT. The CDR3 is CASSDIREIAEAFF. CDR3 nucleotide sequence: TGTGCCAGCAGTGATATCAGGGAAATAGCTGAAGCTTTCTTT.

The chain couples TRBV19 to TRBJ1-1; D perhaps matches TRBD1 (5 bases). Germline V CDR1 and CDR2: LNHDA, SQIVND (reference sequence). The CDR3 consists of 13 residues. V was pared by 1 base and J by 7 bases, with 10 bases between. The CDR3 region has the DNA TGTGCCAGTAGTATAGGGCGGCAGGGTGAAGCTTTCTTT. Amino acids: CASSIGRQGEAFF.

The chain carries TRBV7-6 and TRBJ1-1; D unresolved. The V gene's germline CDR1 is SGHVS and CDR2 FNYEAQ. The CDR3 loop spans 15 amino acids. V shed 5 bases and J shed 1 base, with 14 bases lying between them. CDR3 sequence (DNA): TGTGCCAGCAGCCCATACATTGGCCCGAACACTGAAGCTTTCTTT. Translation: CASSPYIGPNTEAFF.

The chain recombines TRBV4-3 with TRBJ1-5, with D perhaps matching TRBD1 (6 bases). Germline V gene lookup returns CDR1 LGHNA and CDR2 YSLEER. Trimming removed 1 base from V and 6 bases from J, with 13 bases in between. The CDR3 spans 15 residues. The CDR3 is CASSQVSGVGQPQHF. Written as DNA, the CDR3 is TGCGCCAGCAGCCAAGTGTCAGGGGTAGGTCAGCCCCAGCATTTT.

This rearrangement joins TRBV4-1 to TRBJ2-5, with D perhaps TRBD1 (6 bases). TRBJ2-7 matches the DNA end more closely, so the J call is doubtful. Germline lookup yields CDR1 MGHRA and CDR2 YSYEKL. CDR3 size: 14 residues. The CDR3, as DNA: TGCGCCAGCAGCCAAGATACAGGGACCTACGAGCAGTACTTC. Its protein is CASSQDTGTYEQYF.

The chain is built from TRBV6-6 and TRBJ2-3; D perhaps matches TRBD2 (5 bases). The CDR3 is 15 residues long. Trimming took off 0 bases at V and 2 bases at J, with 9 bases between the two ends. Germline V CDR1 and CDR2: MNHNY, SVGAGI (reference sequence). CDR3 sequence: CASSYSMEVTDTQYF. The CDR3 DNA reads TGTGCCAGCAGTTACTCGATGGAGGTCACAGATACGCAGTATTTT.